This T cell receptor (beta chain) came from a study of vaccination and CD4 T cells after COVID-19. Treatment described: roughly 10-day PBMC culture with coronavirus spike peptide pools or control peptides (ViraFEST assay). After being plated at around 1.8 million per well, PBMCs were cultured with about 9.1 IU/ml IL-2 and approximately 10 ug/ml peptide pools. An Oncomine TCR Beta short-read assay was used to sequence the DNA from cultured CD4+ T cells. MiXCR, applied by TCRdb to the PCR reads, yields one record per CDR3 protein. The repertoire has 12,000 to 15,000 distinct CDR3 sequences, around half of them found once; the top ten carry around 10%. Germline V gives CDR1 MNHEY, CDR2 SMNVEV (reference sequence). CDR3 length: 14 residues. V was pared by 7 bases and J by 1 base, with 11 bases between. Regarding the study as a whole: The rise in median SARS-CoV-2-reactive clonotypes, from roughly 22 to 38, was not significant.

This clonotype was recorded a few times. The antigen is undetermined. The chain carries TRBV27 and TRBJ1-5; a weak D match, TRBD1 (5 bases). This sequence was found in a human donor who had recovered from COVID-19. Source: CD4+ T cells from blood, cultured in vitro, taken before SARS-CoV-2 vaccination. CDR3 bases: TGTGCCAGCATTCCGACAGTAAGCAATCAGCCCCAGCATTTT. This gives the protein CASIPTVSNQPQHF.